This is a list of T cell receptor beta chains from one sample in a study of cytomegalovirus exposure and HLA in healthy donors. Data came from immunoSEQ multiplex PCR; TCRdb stores just in-frame clones and leaves some out. The data contain 150,000 to 200,000 clones, roughly three quarters of them singletons. The sample was PBMCs. Source of these receptors: a woman aged 45-59 years in good health and CMV-seropositive. Both conserved end residues are part of each CDR3. The D gene is left open where the match is weak. Expanded clones get a size class; other rows say once, few or many, or leave the size out.

TRBV10-1	-	TRBJ2-7	once	TGCGCCAGCCTATACGAGCAGTACTTC	CASLYEQYF
TRBV9	-	TRBJ2-5	-	TGTGCCAGCAGCTTCTCTAGCGAAGAGACCCAGTACTTC	CASSFSSEETQYF
TRBV6-1	-	TRBJ2-7	-	TGTGCCAGCAGTGAAGCTTGGGGGGACGAGCAGTACTTC	CASSEAWGDEQYF
TRBV7-9	-	TRBJ1-1	-	TGTGCCAGCAGCCCTACCGGAGTTGAAGCTTTCTTT	CASSPTGVEAFF
TRBV29-1	-	TRBJ2-1	-	TGCAGCGTTGCTCGTGAGCTGTACAATGAGCAGTTCTTC	CSVARELYNEQFF
TRBV12-5	TRBD1	TRBJ2-2	-	TGTGCTAGTGGCTTATACTTAGAGGGGACAGTCGACCTTAAGAGCGGGGAGCTGTTTTTT	CASGLYLEGTVDLKSGELFF
TRBV6-5	-	TRBJ2-7	once	TGTGCCAGCACCGAGTGGCAGGGACACTACGAGCAGTACTTC	CASTEWQGHYEQYF
TRBV30	TRBD1	TRBJ1-5	-	TGTGCCTGGAGCCTACAGGGGGCTTTCTTCTGGCAGCCCCAGCATTTT	CAWSLQGAFFWQPQHF
TRBV7-3	TRBD2	TRBJ2-3	-	TGTGCCAGCAGCTCTAGCGGGGGGGCCCCAGATACGCAGTATTTT	CASSSSGGAPDTQYF
TRBV6-4	TRBD2	TRBJ2-3	-	TGTGCCAGCAGTGACGGCGGGGGGGCCGGAACAGATACGCAGTATTTT	CASSDGGGAGTDTQYF
TRBV5-8	-	TRBJ2-3	-	TGTGCCAGCAGCTTGGGGGCGGGAGATACGCAGTATTTT	CASSLGAGDTQYF
TRBV5-6	-	TRBJ1-3	-	TGTGCCAGCAACTTAGCGGGGTTCTCTGGAAACACCATATATTTT	CASNLAGFSGNTIYF
TRBV5-4	-	TRBJ1-2	-	TGTGCCAGCAGCCCAGAATCGGGAAACTATGGCTACACCTTC	CASSPESGNYGYTF
TRBV9	-	TRBJ1-1	once	TGTGCCAGCAGCGTAAGTTCGGAGTTGGGTGAGGCTTTCTTT	CASSVSSELGEAFF
TRBV29-1	TRBD1	TRBJ1-1	-	TGCAGCGTTGAAGATCCGCTTCAGGGGGCGCACACTGAAGCTTTCTTT	CSVEDPLQGAHTEAFF
TRBV2	TRBD1	TRBJ2-6	once	TGTGCCAGCAGGAGCAGGGGGCGAAGCGCTGGGGCCAACGTCCTGACTTTC	CASRSRGRSAGANVLTF
TRBV29-1	TRBD1	TRBJ2-2	once	TGCAGCGTTGTCAAACGGGACAGGGGGCGTCCCGGGGAGCTGTTTTTT	CSVVKRDRGRPGELFF
TRBV9	TRBD1	TRBJ1-2	-	TGTGCCAGCAGCCCGGGACAGGGTATCCCCTATGGCTACACCTTC	CASSPGQGIPYGYTF
TRBV28	TRBD1	TRBJ2-7	-	TGTGCCAGCAGTTCCCTGGACAGGTCCTACGAGCAGTACTTC	CASSSLDRSYEQYF
TRBV5-1	TRBD1	TRBJ2-7	few	TGCGCCAGCAGCTCCGGGACAGGGTGGTCCTACGAGCAGTACTTC	CASSSGTGWSYEQYF
TRBV6-5	-	TRBJ2-3	-	TGTGCCAGCAGTTCCTATCACACAGATACGCAGTATTTT	CASSSYHTDTQYF
TRBV30	TRBD2	TRBJ2-1	-	TGTGCCTGGATAAGCCTAGCGGGGGGGCAGTTTAACAATGAGCAGTTCTTC	CAWISLAGGQFNNEQFF
TRBV14	TRBD1	TRBJ1-1	few	TGTGCCAGCAGCCGGTTTCCGGGACAGCAGAACACTGAAGCTTTCTTT	CASSRFPGQQNTEAFF
TRBV29-1	TRBD1	TRBJ2-5	-	TGCAGCGTTGAACGACAGGGGGGAGAGACCCAGTACTTC	CSVERQGGETQYF
TRBV9	-	TRBJ1-2	few	TGTGCCAGCAGCGGCCTACAGGTCCCTAACTATGGCTACACCTTC	CASSGLQVPNYGYTF
TRBV7-8	-	TRBJ2-7	-	TGTGCCAGCACCTCTTCCGGCGGTACCTACGAGCAGTACTTC	CASTSSGGTYEQYF
TRBV5-8	TRBD1	TRBJ2-1	-	TGTGCCAGCAGCTACCCCCCCGGGACAGGGGGCTACAATGAGCAGTTCTTC	CASSYPPGTGGYNEQFF
TRBV5-1	-	TRBJ1-5	once	TGCGCCAGCAGCTTGGCCTTCAATCAGCCCCAGCATTTT	CASSLAFNQPQHF
TRBV6-6	-	TRBJ2-7	-	TGTGCCAGCAGTTACCCTGGACAGAATTACGAGCAGTACTTC	CASSYPGQNYEQYF
TRBV10-3	-	TRBJ2-3	-	TGTGCCATCAGTGAGTCGCCCCGGGGGGCCGCAGATACGCAGTATTTT	CAISESPRGAADTQYF
TRBV9	TRBD2	TRBJ2-2	once	TGTGCCAGCAGCCAACTAATAGCGGGGGGTAAAACCGGGGAGCTGTTTTTT	CASSQLIAGGKTGELFF
TRBV19	TRBD2	TRBJ2-3	-	TGTGCCAGTAGTAATGGACTAGCGGGGATTCAATTCACAGATACGCAGTATTTT	CASSNGLAGIQFTDTQYF
TRBV6-5	TRBD2	TRBJ2-2	-	TGTGCCAGCAGGGGACTAGCGGAGCACACCGGGGAGCTGTTTTTT	CASRGLAEHTGELFF
TRBV7-6	TRBD1	TRBJ2-7	-	TGTGCCAGCAGCTCCACCCCGGGACAGGGGACCTACGAGCAGTACTTC	CASSSTPGQGTYEQYF
TRBV9	-	TRBJ1-2	-	TGTGCCAGCAGCTCCGGGAAGGGAGGTACCTATGGCTACACCTTC	CASSSGKGGTYGYTF
TRBV30	-	TRBJ1-2	-	TGTGCCTGGAGGTTTGGAGGAGCTGGCTACACCTTC	CAWRFGGAGYTF
TRBV2	-	TRBJ1-1	-	TGTGCCAGCAGATCCTTAAACACTGAAGCTTTCTTT	CASRSLNTEAFF
TRBV5-1	-	TRBJ1-1	once	TGCGCCAGCAGCTTGGTCGTTTTGGGAGACGCTTTCTTT	CASSLVVLGDAFF
TRBV28	-	TRBJ2-4	-	TGTGCCAGCAGTTCCGGACAGCGGGGAAACATTCAGTACTTC	CASSSGQRGNIQYF
TRBV5-1	-	TRBJ1-3	-	TGCGCCAGCAGCCCACACCTCTCTGGAAACACCATATATTTT	CASSPHLSGNTIYF
TRBV11-2	-	TRBJ1-6	once	TGTGCCAGCAGCTTGGAGAGCTCCTATAATTCACCCCTCCACTTT	CASSLESSYNSPLHF
TRBV6-5	-	TRBJ2-7	-	TGTGCCAGCAGTACAATCTCAGGGGCTTACGAGCAGTACTTC	CASSTISGAYEQYF
TRBV5-1	-	TRBJ1-1	-	TGCGCCAGCAGCTTGGCTGGCCTTGCCTTGAACACTGAAGCTTTCTTT	CASSLAGLALNTEAFF
TRBV7-2	-	TRBJ1-1	few	TGTGCCAGCAGCTTAGCTACAGGGAACACTGAAGCTTTCTTT	CASSLATGNTEAFF
TRBV23-1	TRBD2	TRBJ2-5	-	TGCGCCAGCAACCAACGACCAGACGGGAGGGAGACCCAGTACTTC	CASNQRPDGRETQYF
TRBV10-3	-	TRBJ2-1	-	TGTGCCATCAGTGTGTCCGGCCCTAGCTCAAGCGATGAGCAGTTCTTC	CAISVSGPSSSDEQFF
TRBV25-1	-	TRBJ1-1	-	TGTGCCAGCAGTGGGGCACGAGACACTGAAGCTTTCTTT	CASSGARDTEAFF
TRBV7-9	TRBD1	TRBJ1-2	-	TGTGCCAGCAGCCTCGGGACAGATTACAACTATGGCTACACCTTC	CASSLGTDYNYGYTF
TRBV7-9	TRBD2	TRBJ2-3	-	TGTGCCAGCAGCCAACCGGGACTAGCTCTCCGTGATACGCAGTATTTT	CASSQPGLALRDTQYF
TRBV2	-	TRBJ1-1	-	TGTGCCAGCAGGGAAGAGGGGGACACTGAAGCTTTCTTT	CASREEGDTEAFF